This TCR beta chain was captured by sequencing in a study of blood T cells in healthy people across ages. Overall study findings and caveats: Older age coincided with a roughly linear decline in TCR beta diversity per million T cells. Expanded clonotype shifts may have been confounded, as the donors had an unknown CMV status. In long-lived donors, naive CD4+ cell counts and diversity exceeded those of aged donors.

The CDR3 sequence is 14 residues long. Deletions cut 4 bases from V and 0 bases from J, with 10 bases between. Per the germline V gene, CDR1 is SGHRS and CDR2 is YFSETQ. The use of a sample-barcoded 5' primer and a J-beta primer mix characterized a second PCR of roughly 6 to 11 cycles. TCRdb fed the 5' RACE reads into MiXCR, producing one record per CDR3 protein. The profile shows some 640,000 distinct CDR3 sequences, 25% to 35% of them singletons. Total RNA extraction produced at least 6 micrograms (per sample) for the study. In its sample, this clonotype was seen many times. Its antigen is still unknown.

The gene calls are TRBV5-1 and TRBJ2-5; possible D gene TRBD2, 6 bases. The receptor was isolated from a woman of 80 years or more in good health. The sample taken for sequencing was blood. CDR3: CASSPRDYQETQYF. Here the CDR3 DNA reads TGCGCCAGCAGCCCCCGGGACTACCAAGAGACCCAGTACTTC.